The rows below give T cell receptor beta chains drawn from one sample of a study of cytomegalovirus exposure and HLA in healthy donors. The method was immunoSEQ multiplex PCR; TCRdb's version includes in-frame clones alone and lacks a portion of them. Of some 110,000 clones detected, less than 80% appear once; the ten largest clones hold roughly 3.9%. The specimen was PBMCs. Source of these receptors: a man aged 60 to 69 in good health and CMV-seronegative. Both conserved end residues are part of each CDR3. A D gene is named only where the DNA matches it firmly. A clone size is listed for some rows: how often the clone was seen (once, few, many), or a class if it is expanded.

J gene | V gene | clone size | D gene | CDR3 protein | CDR3 DNA
TRBJ1-6 | TRBV5-1 | NA | TRBD1 | CASSPGQNSYNSPLHF | TGCGCCAGCAGCCCGGGACAGAACTCCTATAATTCACCCCTCCACTTT
TRBJ1-1 | TRBV19 | NA | NA | CASSPVYRMNTEAFF | TGTGCCAGTAGCCCCGTGTACAGGATGAACACTGAAGCTTTCTTT
TRBJ2-3 | TRBV4-3 | NA | NA | CASLQVGGRVTDTQYF | TGCGCCAGCCTCCAAGTCGGGGGTCGGGTCACAGATACGCAGTATTTT
TRBJ2-3 | TRBV4-1 | few | TRBD1 | CASSQVQTGGGPDTQYF | TGCGCCAGCAGCCAGGTCCAGACAGGGGGCGGTCCAGATACGCAGTATTTT
TRBJ2-5 | TRBV28 | NA | TRBD1 | CASRGQGEGETQYF | TGTGCCAGCAGAGGACAGGGGGAGGGGGAGACCCAGTACTTC
TRBJ1-2 | TRBV7-2 | NA | NA | CASSLEAGTLGYTF | TGTGCCAGCAGCTTAGAGGCAGGAACGTTAGGCTACACCTTC
TRBJ1-1 | TRBV9 | NA | NA | CASSVSVLTEAFF | TGTGCCAGCAGCGTATCGGTCTTAACTGAAGCTTTCTTT
TRBJ2-3 | TRBV6-5 | NA | TRBD2 | CASSYGGTSRTQYF | TGTGCCAGCAGTTACGGAGGGACTAGCCGTACGCAGTATTTT
TRBJ2-1 | TRBV7-2 | NA | TRBD2 | CASSLERGNEQFF | TGTGCCAGCAGCTTAGAGCGGGGGAATGAGCAGTTCTTC
TRBJ2-5 | TRBV15 | once | TRBD2 | CATSTGSGGTQETQYF | TGTGCCACCAGCACTGGGAGCGGGGGGACCCAAGAGACCCAGTACTTC
TRBJ2-3 | TRBV7-2 | NA | TRBD2 | CASSLRASGGSSTDTQYF | TGTGCCAGCAGCTTACGAGCTAGCGGGGGGTCTAGCACAGATACGCAGTATTTT
TRBJ2-5 | TRBV6-5 | NA | TRBD1 | CASSPRDRGGGTQYF | TGTGCCAGCAGTCCCCGGGACAGGGGCGGGGGAACCCAGTACTTC
TRBJ2-2 | TRBV7-3 | once | NA | CASSLTYAGPNTGELFF | TGTGCCAGCAGCTTAACGTACGCAGGTCCGAACACCGGGGAGCTGTTTTTT
TRBJ1-2 | TRBV2 | NA | TRBD1 | CASTGQGKGYGYTF | TGTGCCAGCACGGGACAGGGGAAGGGCTATGGCTACACCTTC
TRBJ2-1 | TRBV11-2 | NA | NA | CASSFGGDSYNEQFF | TGTGCCAGCAGCTTCGGCGGCGACTCCTACAATGAGCAGTTCTTC
TRBJ2-7 | TRBV25-1 | NA | TRBD2 | CASTRGTTPYEQYF | TGTGCCAGCACGAGAGGGACTACACCCTACGAGCAGTACTTC
TRBJ1-5 | TRBV28 | NA | NA | CASSSSRVNPNQPQHF | TGTGCCAGCAGCTCTAGCCGAGTTAACCCCAATCAGCCCCAGCATTTT
TRBJ2-7 | TRBV19 | NA | TRBD2 | CASSMVAGSSYEQYF | TGTGCCAGTAGTATGGTAGCGGGGTCCTCCTACGAGCAGTACTTC
TRBJ2-3 | TRBV5-1 | NA | NA | CASTLGDTQYF | TGCGCCAGCACCCTAGGAGATACGCAGTATTTT
TRBJ2-7 | TRBV10-3 | few | TRBD1 | CAISEGTGATYEQYF | TGTGCCATCAGTGAGGGGACAGGGGCTACCTACGAGCAGTACTTC
TRBJ1-1 | TRBV9 | NA | NA | CASSVESEARTEAFF | TGTGCCAGCAGCGTAGAGTCCGAAGCGCGTACTGAAGCTTTCTTT
TRBJ2-7 | TRBV7-2 | once | NA | CASSLASGAYYEQYF | TGTGCCAGCAGCTTAGCGTCCGGAGCCTACTACGAGCAGTACTTC
TRBJ1-1 | TRBV5-4 | NA | NA | CASSLRGTEAFF | TGTGCCAGCAGCTTGCGAGGGACTGAAGCTTTCTTT
TRBJ1-6 | TRBV6-5 | NA | NA | CASSYDGWGDSPLHF | TGTGCCAGCAGTTACGACGGCTGGGGAGATTCACCCCTCCACTTT
TRBJ2-6 | TRBV5-1 | NA | NA | CASSLWTTGANVLTF | TGCGCCAGCAGCTTGTGGACAACCGGGGCCAACGTCCTGACTTTC
TRBJ1-2 | TRBV9 | NA | NA | CASSVGSGGYTF | TGTGCCAGCAGCGTAGGATCGGGTGGCTACACCTTC
TRBJ1-5 | TRBV5-8 | once | TRBD1 | CASSFGTGVPNQPQHF | TGTGCCAGCAGCTTCGGGACAGGGGTACCAAATCAGCCCCAGCATTTT
TRBJ2-7 | TRBV30 | few | TRBD1 | CAWHRLGQGVGEQYF | TGTGCCTGGCATCGTCTAGGACAGGGAGTGGGGGAGCAGTACTTC
TRBJ1-5 | TRBV30 | few | NA | CAWTRQPNQPQHF | TGTGCCTGGACCAGGCAGCCCAATCAGCCCCAGCATTTT
TRBJ2-7 | TRBV2 | NA | TRBD1 | CASSAETGAEQYF | TGTGCCAGCAGTGCCGAGACAGGGGCCGAGCAGTACTTC
TRBJ1-2 | TRBV19 | NA | TRBD1 | CASSADRGNYGYTF | TGTGCCAGTAGTGCGGACAGGGGGAACTATGGCTACACCTTC
TRBJ1-3 | TRBV11-2 | NA | TRBD1 | CASSLMGQGGNTIYF | TGTGCCAGCAGCTTAATGGGACAGGGGGGAAACACCATATATTTT
TRBJ2-6 | TRBV9 | few | TRBD1 | CASSSGTGYGANVLTF | TGTGCCAGCAGCTCCGGGACAGGGTATGGGGCCAACGTCCTGACTTTC
TRBJ2-7 | TRBV11-2 | NA | TRBD1 | CASSLVPPGQGYHEQYF | TGTGCCAGCAGCTTAGTTCCCCCGGGACAGGGTTACCACGAGCAGTACTTC
TRBJ1-1 | TRBV29-1 | few | TRBD1 | CSVDGTGRTEAFF | TGCAGCGTTGATGGGACAGGAAGGACTGAAGCTTTCTTT
TRBJ2-5 | TRBV7-9 | few | TRBD2 | CASSYVAGGAETQYF | TGTGCCAGCAGCTACGTGGCGGGGGGGGCAGAGACCCAGTACTTC
TRBJ2-5 | TRBV2 | NA | NA | CASNDWIATQYF | TGTGCCAGCAACGACTGGATCGCGACCCAGTACTTC
TRBJ1-1 | TRBV7-9 | NA | TRBD1 | CASSLGTGGLFGEAFF | TGTGCCAGCAGCTTAGGTACAGGGGGCCTTTTTGGTGAAGCTTTCTTT
TRBJ2-3 | TRBV11-1 | NA | NA | CASSLGQDTQYF | TGTGCCAGCAGCTTAGGCCAGGATACGCAGTATTTT
TRBJ2-1 | TRBV7-3 | NA | TRBD2 | CASSLGGSGGYNEQFF | TGTGCCAGCAGCTTAGGCGGTAGCGGGGGTTACAATGAGCAGTTCTTC
TRBJ2-2 | TRBV30 | NA | TRBD1 | CAWKADRVETGELFF | TGTGCCTGGAAGGCCGACAGGGTAGAGACCGGGGAGCTGTTTTTT
TRBJ1-6 | TRBV25-1 | NA | NA | CASSEPDIRNSPLHF | TGTGCCAGCAGTGAACCGGACATAAGAAATTCACCCCTCCACTTT
TRBJ1-1 | TRBV2 | NA | NA | CASRQFLNTEAFF | TGTGCCAGCAGACAGTTCCTTAACACTGAAGCTTTCTTT
TRBJ2-7 | TRBV11-3 | NA | TRBD1 | CASSHGQGHEQYF | TGTGCCAGCAGCCATGGACAGGGCCACGAGCAGTACTTC
TRBJ2-5 | TRBV4-1 | NA | NA | CASSGLTGGPETQYF | TGCGCCAGCTCTGGCTTGACGGGGGGCCCTGAGACCCAGTACTTC
TRBJ1-4 | TRBV7-9 | NA | NA | CASSLKGATNEKLFF | TGTGCCAGCAGCTTAAAGGGAGCAACTAATGAAAAACTGTTTTTT
TRBJ1-6 | TRBV7-9 | many | NA | CASSQQGSSPLHF | TGTGCCAGCAGCCAACAGGGAAGTTCGCCCCTCCACTTT
TRBJ2-5 | TRBV18 | NA | NA | CASSPSRGVRTQYF | TGTGCCAGCTCACCCTCCAGGGGGGTGCGGACCCAGTACTTC
TRBJ1-2 | TRBV27 | NA | TRBD1 | CASTPTGGWLYGYTF | TGTGCCAGCACCCCAACAGGGGGCTGGTTGTATGGCTACACCTTC
TRBJ1-1 | TRBV18 | NA | TRBD1 | CASSSAGGVMSEAFF | TGTGCCAGCTCTTCCGCAGGGGGCGTAATGTCTGAAGCTTTCTTT